This note documents a single T cell receptor beta chain sequence. The antigen is unknown. This sample stems from a study of T cell repertoires in cytomegalovirus infection. Overall study context: Matching HLA type, along with CMV infection, was indicated by public TCR beta signatures. Study-wide results and caveats: The ex vivo response was dominated by HLA-C-restricted CMV-specific TCR beta clonotypes. Summed frequency of public TCR beta families distinguished CMV carriers with the relevant HLA.

TCRdb redid the calling of the reads with MiXCR, one entry per CDR3 protein. Of approximately 300,000 distinct CDR3 sequences in the sample, about 25% were seen once. The V and J ends lost 5 bases and 6 bases respectively, with 22 bases between them. Per the germline V gene, CDR1 is SNHLY and CDR2 is FYNNEI. This CDR3 spans 16 amino acids. This receptor was taken from a human donor in good health (CMV status not recorded). Some clones in this sample may be carry-over from other donors' samples. The chain links TRBV2 to TRBJ1-2; D unresolved. Material: cultured PBMCs, obtained from culture after CMV antigen stimulation. The CDR3 DNA follows: TGTGCCAGCAGTAAAGAAACCCCCTCGGCCTCGGATGGCTACACCTTC. This translates into CASSKETPSASDGYTF.